This T cell receptor beta chain comes out of a study of T-cell reconstitution after alpha-beta-depleted transplantation in children. V lost 1 base, J lost 2 bases, and 10 bases lay in between. CDR3 length: 15 amino acids. CDR1 and CDR2 (germline): MNHEY, SMNVEV (reference sequence). The sample holds many counts of this clonotype. Its antigen is unidentified. Regarding the study as a whole: The origin of high day-60 TCRbeta diversity in some patients lay in surviving recipient T cells and thymic progenitors. A year had passed since transplant, and T-cell counts and diversity by then came mostly from newly produced T cells.

Library preparation (for TCRbeta) was performed with unique molecular identifiers. In TCRdb, the PCR reads were re-called with MiXCR into one record per CDR3 protein. The sample includes approximately 490,000 distinct CDR3 sequences, over 9.5% seen only once; the top ten take around 2%. The TCR originated in a child aged 2 to 10 with inherited bone marrow failure, due to receive a stem cell transplant. The source material was PBMCs, sampled before TCRalphabeta/CD19-depleted stem cell transplant. The chain is built from TRBV27 and TRBJ2-3; TRBD1 is a possible D gene (6 bases). The CDR3 DNA reads TGTGCCAGCAGTTTATATGGGGGCTTCACAGATACGCAGTATTTT. Protein sequence: CASSLYGGFTDTQYF.